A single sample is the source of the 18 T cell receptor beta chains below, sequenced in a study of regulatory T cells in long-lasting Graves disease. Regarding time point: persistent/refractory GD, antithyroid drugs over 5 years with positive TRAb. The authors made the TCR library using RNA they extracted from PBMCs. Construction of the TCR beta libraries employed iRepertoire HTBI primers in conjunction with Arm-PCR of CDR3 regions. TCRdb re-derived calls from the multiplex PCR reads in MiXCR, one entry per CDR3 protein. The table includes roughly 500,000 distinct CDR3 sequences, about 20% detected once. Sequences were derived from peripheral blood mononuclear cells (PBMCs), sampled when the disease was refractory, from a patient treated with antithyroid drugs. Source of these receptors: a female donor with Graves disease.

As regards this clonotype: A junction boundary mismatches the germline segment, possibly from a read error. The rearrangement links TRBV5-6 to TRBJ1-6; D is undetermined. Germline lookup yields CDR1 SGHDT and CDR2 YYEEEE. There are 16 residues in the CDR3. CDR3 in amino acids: CASSWVGDSYSSPLHF. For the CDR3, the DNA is TGTGCCAGCAGCTGGGTGGGAGACTCCTATAGTTCACCCCTCCACTTT.

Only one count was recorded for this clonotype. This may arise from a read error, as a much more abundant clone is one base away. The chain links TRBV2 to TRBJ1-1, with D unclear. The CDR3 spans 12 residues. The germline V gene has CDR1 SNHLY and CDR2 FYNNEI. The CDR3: CPSRRLGTEAFF. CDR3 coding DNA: TGTCCCAGCAGAAGATTGGGGACTGAAGCTTTCTTT.

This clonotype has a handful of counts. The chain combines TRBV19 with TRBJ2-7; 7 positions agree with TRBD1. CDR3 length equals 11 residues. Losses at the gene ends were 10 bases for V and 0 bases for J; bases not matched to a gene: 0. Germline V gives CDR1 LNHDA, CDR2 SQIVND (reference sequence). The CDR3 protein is CATGGSYEQYF. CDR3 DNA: TGTGCCACAGGGGGCTCCTACGAGCAGTACTTC.

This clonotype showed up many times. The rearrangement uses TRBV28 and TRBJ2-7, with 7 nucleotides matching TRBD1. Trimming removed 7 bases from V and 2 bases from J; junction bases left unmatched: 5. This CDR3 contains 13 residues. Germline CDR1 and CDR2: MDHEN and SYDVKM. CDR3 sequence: CASNRGSTYEQYF. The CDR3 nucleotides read TGTGCCAGCAACAGGGGTAGTACCTACGAGCAGTACTTC. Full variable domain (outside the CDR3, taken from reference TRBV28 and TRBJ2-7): DVKVTQSSRYLVKRTGEKVFLECVQDMDHENMFWYRQDPGLGLRLIYFSYDVKMKEKGDIPEGYSVSREKKERFSLILESASTNQTSMYLCASNRGSTYEQYFGPGTRLTVT.

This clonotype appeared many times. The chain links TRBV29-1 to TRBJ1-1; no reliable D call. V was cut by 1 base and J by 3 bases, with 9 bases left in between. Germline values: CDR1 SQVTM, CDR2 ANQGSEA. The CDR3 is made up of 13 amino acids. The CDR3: CSVEGEIYTEAFF. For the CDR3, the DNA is TGCAGCGTTGAAGGAGAAATTTACACTGAAGCTTTCTTT.

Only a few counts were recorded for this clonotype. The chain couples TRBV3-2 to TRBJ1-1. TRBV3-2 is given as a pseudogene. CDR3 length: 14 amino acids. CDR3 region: CASSRRGVSAKAFF. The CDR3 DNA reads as TGTGCCAGCAGCCGACGGGGAGTATCGGCGAAAGCTTTCTTT.

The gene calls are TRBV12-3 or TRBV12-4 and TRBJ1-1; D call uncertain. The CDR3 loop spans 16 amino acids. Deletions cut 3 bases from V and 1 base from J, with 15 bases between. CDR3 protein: CASSLSPREGNTEAFF. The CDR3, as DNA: TGTGCCAGCAGTTTGTCGCCGCGGGAAGGGAACACTGAAGCTTTCTTT.

The CDR3 DNA follows: TGTGCCAGCAGCCCCCGGATGAAGGGGTTGGGTGGCTACACCTTC. Residues: CASSPRMKGLGGYTF. The chain couples TRBV7-9 to TRBJ1-2, with a tentative D call TRBD1 (5 bases). Germline V gene sequence: CDR1 SEHNR, CDR2 FQNEAQ (reference sequence). Between the trimmed V and J ends, which lost 5 bases and 7 bases, there was a span of 20 bases. The CDR3 has 15 residues. Filled out from reference TRBV7-9 and TRBJ1-2, the complete variable domain reads DTGVSQNPRHKITKRGQNVTFRCDPISEHNRLYWYRQTLGQGPEFLTYFQNEAQLEKSRLLSDRFSAERPKGSFSTLEIQRTEQGDSAMYLCASSPRMKGLGGYTFGSGTRLTVV.

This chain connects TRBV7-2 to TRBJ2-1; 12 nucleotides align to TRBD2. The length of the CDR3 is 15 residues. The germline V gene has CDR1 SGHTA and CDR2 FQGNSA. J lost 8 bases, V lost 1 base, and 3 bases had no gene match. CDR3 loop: CASSLGLAGVDEQFF. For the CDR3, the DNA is TGTGCCAGCAGCTTAGGACTAGCGGGGGTGGATGAGCAGTTCTTC.

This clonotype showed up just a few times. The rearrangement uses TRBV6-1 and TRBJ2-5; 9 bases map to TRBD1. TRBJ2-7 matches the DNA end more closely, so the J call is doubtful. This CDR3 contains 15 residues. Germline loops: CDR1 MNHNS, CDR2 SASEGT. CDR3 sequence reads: CASSRGTGIFYEQYF. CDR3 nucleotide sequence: TGTGCCAGCAGCCGCGGGACAGGGATTTTCTACGAGCAGTACTTC.

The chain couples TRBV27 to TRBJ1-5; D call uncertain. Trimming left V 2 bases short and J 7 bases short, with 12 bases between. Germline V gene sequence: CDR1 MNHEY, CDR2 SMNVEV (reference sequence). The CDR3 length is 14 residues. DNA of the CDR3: TGTGCCAGCAGTTTAAGGGTAGGAGGACAGCCCCAGCATTTT. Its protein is CASSLRVGGQPQHF.

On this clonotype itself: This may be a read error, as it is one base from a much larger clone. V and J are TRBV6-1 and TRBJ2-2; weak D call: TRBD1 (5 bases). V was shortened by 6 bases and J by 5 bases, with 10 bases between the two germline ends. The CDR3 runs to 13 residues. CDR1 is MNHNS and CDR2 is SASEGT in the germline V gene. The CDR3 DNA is TGTGCCAGCAGAAAGGCAGGGACCGGGGAGCTGTTTTTT. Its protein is CASRKAGTGELFF.

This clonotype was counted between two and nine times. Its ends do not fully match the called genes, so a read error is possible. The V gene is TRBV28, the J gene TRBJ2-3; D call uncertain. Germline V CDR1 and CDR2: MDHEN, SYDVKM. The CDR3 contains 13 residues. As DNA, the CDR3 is TGTACCAGCAGTTCTCACGACACAGATACGCAGTATTTT. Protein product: CTSSSHDTDTQYF.

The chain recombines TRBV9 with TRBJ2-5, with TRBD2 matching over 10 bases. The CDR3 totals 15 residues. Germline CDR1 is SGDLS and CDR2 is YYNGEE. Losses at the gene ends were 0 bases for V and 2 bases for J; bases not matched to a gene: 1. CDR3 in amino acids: CASSVEAGGQETQYF. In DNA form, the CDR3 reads TGTGCCAGCAGCGTAGAAGCGGGGGGGCAAGAGACCCAGTACTTC.

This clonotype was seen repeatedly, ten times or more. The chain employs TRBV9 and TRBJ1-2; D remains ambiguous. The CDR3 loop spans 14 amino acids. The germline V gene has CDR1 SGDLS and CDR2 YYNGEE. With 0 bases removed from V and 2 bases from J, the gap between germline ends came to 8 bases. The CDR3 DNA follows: TGTGCCAGCAGCGTAGTCGGGGAAAACTATGGCTACACCTTC. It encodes CASSVVGENYGYTF. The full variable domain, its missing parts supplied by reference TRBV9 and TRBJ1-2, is DSGVTQTPKHLITATGQRVTLRCSPRSGDLSVYWYQQSLDQGLQFLIQYYNGEERAKGNILERFSAQQFPDLHSELNLSSLELGDSALYFCASSVVGENYGYTFGSGTRLTVV.

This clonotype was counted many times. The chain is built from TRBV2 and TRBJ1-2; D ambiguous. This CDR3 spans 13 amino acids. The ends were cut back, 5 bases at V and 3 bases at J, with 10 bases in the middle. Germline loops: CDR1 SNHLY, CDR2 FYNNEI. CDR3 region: CASSLDTYYGYTF. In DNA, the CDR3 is TGTGCCAGCAGTTTGGATACCTACTATGGCTACACCTTC.

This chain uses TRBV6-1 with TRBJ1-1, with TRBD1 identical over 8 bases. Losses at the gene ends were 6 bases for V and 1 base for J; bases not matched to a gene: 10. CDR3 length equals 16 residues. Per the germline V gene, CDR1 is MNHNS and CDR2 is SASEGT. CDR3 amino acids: CASSLRPTGENTEAFF. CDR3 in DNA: TGTGCCAGCAGCCTCCGGCCGACAGGGGAGAACACTGAAGCTTTCTTT.

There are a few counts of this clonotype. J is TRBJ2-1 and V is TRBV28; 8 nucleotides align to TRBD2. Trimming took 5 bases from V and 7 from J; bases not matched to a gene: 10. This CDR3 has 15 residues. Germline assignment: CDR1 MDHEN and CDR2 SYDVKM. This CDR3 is CASSVISGTENEQFF. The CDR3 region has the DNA TGTGCCAGCAGTGTAATTAGCGGGACTGAGAATGAGCAGTTCTTC.